This T cell receptor beta chain was recorded in a study of PD-L1 blockade in urothelial cancer (dated by TCRdb to 2017 to 2019). As for the study more broadly: Therapy was started in 2014 for all patients, and atezolizumab 1,200 mg was administered intravenously every 3 weeks. About 90% of the 29 patients were males with bladder-origin urothelial cancer, and about 65% of the roughly 30 reported a prior smoking history. An ECOG performance status of 0 or 1 was recorded for the patients, and 0 to 3 prior chemotherapy regimens had been received by the patients. Blood samples were analyzed at 3 weeks after treatment start (second dose) and at 6 weeks after treatment start. Blood samples yielded a median of 141,255 T cells and approximately 83,000 unique TCRs, with median clonality 0.080. The study was an exploratory multi-omic analysis of somatic, immune and clinical correlates of response to PD-L1 blockade with atezolizumab in urothelial cancer. Pretreatment tumor samples, along with matched peripheral blood serially collected before and after atezolizumab treatment, were subjected to TCR sequencing. Durable clinical benefit was defined as a progression-free survival longer than 6 months, and TCR features were additionally tested against progression-free survival and overall survival. In the same patients who had TCR sequencing, pretreatment tumors also underwent whole exome sequencing and RNA sequencing. Under 10 patients reached durable clinical benefit, while 20 patients did not. Pretreatment blood TCR-seq was available for about 27 patients, at least one posttreatment blood collection was obtained for about 24 patients, and tumor TCR-seq was available for about 24 patients. Broader findings and caveats from the paper: Small sample size (n ≈ 27) and many exploratory analyses mean the results are intended to be hypothesis-generating. Patients with durable benefit showed greater expansion of tumor-associated TCR clones in peripheral blood 3 weeks after starting treatment (n of about 20, p = 0.022). Improved progression-free and overall survival was found to be associated with pretreatment peripheral blood TCR clonality below the median.

The sample's time point label is to be understood as: pretreatment peripheral blood. The cohort comprised nearly 30 patients with locally advanced or metastatic urothelial carcinoma treated at Memorial Sloan Kettering on a trial protocol. Peripheral blood mononuclear cells were collected pretreatment and during treatment, with between 1 and 8 total time points per patient. The Qiagen DNeasy Blood extraction kit was used to purify genomic DNA from total PBMCs and tumor samples. PBMCs were collected pretreatment and during treatment and were isolated and stored as previously described. On this clone itself: Its antigen target is currently unknown. There are no base qualities to consult, and no much larger clone falls within one base.

Synthetic TCR analog templates were spiked into each PCR to estimate absolute template abundance from read counts. Using the immunoSEQ assay, TCRbeta CDR3 regions were amplified from genomic DNA with bias-controlled V and J gene primers. Sequencing of rearranged TCRbeta segments was done at approximately 20X coverage. The paper's data handling went like this. Clustering was used to correct sequencing errors, and CDR3s were annotated against IMGT to assign V, D and J genes. Out-of-frame and stop-codon sequences were excluded, and only productive TCRbeta rearrangements were used in downstream analyses. Clonality was calculated as one minus the Shannon entropy normalized by the log of the number of unique productive sequences. Fisher's exact test with Benjamini-Hochberg correction, using a cutoff of adjusted p below 0.01, was how clones that differed between time points or between blood and tumor were identified. The table comes from immuneACCESS by way of TCRdb, which keeps in-frame sequences with V and J called. Part of the clones is missing from these tables; in studies checked, under half for an unresolved V gene and the rest for unknown reasons. V and J calls and clone size come straight from that table; D and trimming were deduced from the DNA. The sample yields 40,000 or so clones; roughly 82% were counted once. The ten largest clones represent under 8% of the sample.

There are 15 amino acids in the CDR3, from cysteine to phenylalanine inclusive. Only CDR3 DNA remains: 45 bases, in frame from the first base. V sheds 3 bases and J sheds 2 bases, leaving 11 bases between their ends. The germline V gene (reference sequence) gives CDR1 as GTSNPN and CDR2 as SVGIG. Sequences were derived from PBMCs, sampled around atezolizumab (anti-PD-L1) treatment. The receptor was derived from a man in his fifties or sixties with urothelial cancer. This chain is built from TRBV30 and TRBJ2-6, and TRBD1 may be the D gene, going by 5 matching bases. The DNA sequence reads TGTGCCTGGAGGGGGCAGGGCGCTGGGGCCAACGTCCTGACTTTC. It encodes CAWRGQGAGANVLTF. When the CDR3 is completed using the reference TRBV30 and TRBJ2-6 genes on either side, the full variable domain is SQTIHQWPATLVQPVGSPLSLECTVEGTSNPNLYWYRQAAGRGLQLLFYSVGIGQISSEVPQNLSASRPQDRQFILSSKKLLLSDSGFYLCAWRGQGAGANVLTFGAGSRLTVL.